Described below is a single TCR beta chain sequence and its context. These data come from a study of shared clonotypes between healthy human individuals. CDR1 is SGHDT, CDR2 YYEEEE, per germline. The trim removed 1 base at V and 2 bases at J, leaving 11 bases unmatched. The CDR3 is 17 residues long. The healthy adult donors were HIV-negative and reported no recent acute infections or vaccinations. Every subset had its genomic DNA shared out evenly among several immunoSEQ plates. Using immunoSEQ multiplex PCR, the repertoire was profiled, and TCRdb retains in-frame clones only, with some absent. The repertoire holds 80,000 to 100,000 clones, with around 68% as singletons.

V and J are TRBV5-6 and TRBJ1-2; 7 bases align to TRBD1. Sequencing input: memory CD8+ T cells sorted from blood. Subset reported: CD45RO+ cells pooled with CCR7-negative TemRA cells. The TCR was taken from a man aged 25-45 years in good health. DNA for the CDR3: TGTGCCAGCAGCTTGTATGGGACAGTCGTTTTGAACTATGGCTACACCTTC. Its protein product is CASSLYGTVVLNYGYTF. The whole variable domain, remainder taken from reference TRBV5-6 and TRBJ1-2, is DAGVTQSPTHLIKTRGQQVTLRCSPKSGHDTVSWYQQALGQGPQFIFQYYEEEERQRGNFPDRFSGHQFPNYSSELNVNALLLGDSALYLCASSLYGTVVLNYGYTFGSGTRLTVV.